The present TCR beta chain was sequenced within a study of T-cell reconstitution after alpha-beta-depleted transplantation in children. Study observations and caveats: Some patients showed high day-60 TCRbeta diversity, which derived from surviving recipient T cells and thymic progenitors. The origin of alpha-beta T cells about two months after transplant was reportedly several hundred expanded graft clones.

The CDR3 runs 13 residues. Looked up from germline, CDR1 is SQVTM and CDR2 is ANQGSEA. Unmatched junction bases numbered 2, after V lost 2 bases and J lost 2 bases. Unique molecular identifiers were incorporated during preparation of the TCRbeta library. MiXCR, run by TCRdb on the PCR reads, gives a single entry per CDR3 protein. Of around 580,000 distinct CDR3 sequences listed, over 25% are singletons. With respect to this clonotype: What it binds is not known.

The chain is built from TRBV29-1 and TRBJ2-5; TRBD2 matches 7 bases. Sequencing used PBMCs, obtained before TCRalphabeta/CD19-depleted stem cell transplant. The receptor was isolated from a boy under three years old with Wiskott-Aldrich syndrome, due to receive a stem cell transplant. CDR3 amino acids: CSVEIGGQETQYF. CDR3 nucleotides: TGCAGCGTTGAAATCGGGGGGCAAGAGACCCAGTACTTC.